The table lists the clone carrying this TCR beta chain with many counts. Together with a sample-barcoded 5' primer, a J-beta primer mix was included in a second PCR lasting about 7 to 11 cycles. Each CDR3 protein gets one entry after TCRdb re-called the 5' RACE reads with MiXCR. The data contain around 2 million distinct CDR3 sequences, roughly two fifths of them seen just once; the ten biggest clones take up more than 20%. The germline V and J ends were trimmed by 8 bases and 3 bases, with 12 bases remaining between them. The CDR3 contains 13 residues. CDR1 is SGHNT and CDR2 is YENEEA in the germline V gene. The data were obtained in a study of blood T cells in healthy people across ages.

The rearrangement joins TRBV11-3 to TRBJ2-3; D call uncertain. The sequencing input was blood. The receptor's source is a human donor in good health. The CDR3 sequence is CASSPRLTDTQYF. In DNA form, the CDR3 reads TGTGCCAGCTCACCACGTTTAACAGATACGCAGTATTTT.